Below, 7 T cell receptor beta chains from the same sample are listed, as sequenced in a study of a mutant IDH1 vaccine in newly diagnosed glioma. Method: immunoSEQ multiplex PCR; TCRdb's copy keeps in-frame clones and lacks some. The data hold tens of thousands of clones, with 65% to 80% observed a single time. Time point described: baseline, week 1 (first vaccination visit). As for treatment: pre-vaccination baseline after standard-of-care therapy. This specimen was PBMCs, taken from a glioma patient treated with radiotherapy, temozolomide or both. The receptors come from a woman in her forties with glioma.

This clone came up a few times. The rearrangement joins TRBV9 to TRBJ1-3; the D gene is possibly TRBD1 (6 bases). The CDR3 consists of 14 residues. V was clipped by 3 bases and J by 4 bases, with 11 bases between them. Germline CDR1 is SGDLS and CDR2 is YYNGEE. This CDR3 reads CASSGGGPGNTIYF. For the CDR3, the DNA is TGTGCCAGCAGCGGAGGGGGGCCAGGAAACACCATATATTTT.

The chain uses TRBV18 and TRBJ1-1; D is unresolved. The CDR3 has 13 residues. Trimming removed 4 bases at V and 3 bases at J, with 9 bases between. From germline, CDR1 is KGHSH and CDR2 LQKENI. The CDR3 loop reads CASSRNKDTEAFF. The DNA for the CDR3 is TGTGCCAGCTCACGCAATAAGGACACTGAAGCTTTCTTT.

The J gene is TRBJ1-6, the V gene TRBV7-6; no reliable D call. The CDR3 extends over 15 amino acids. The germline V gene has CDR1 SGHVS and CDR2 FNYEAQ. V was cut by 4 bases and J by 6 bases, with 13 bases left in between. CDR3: CASSSSAGSNSPLHF. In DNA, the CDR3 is TGTGCCAGCAGCTCAAGCGCGGGTAGTAATTCACCCCTCCACTTT.

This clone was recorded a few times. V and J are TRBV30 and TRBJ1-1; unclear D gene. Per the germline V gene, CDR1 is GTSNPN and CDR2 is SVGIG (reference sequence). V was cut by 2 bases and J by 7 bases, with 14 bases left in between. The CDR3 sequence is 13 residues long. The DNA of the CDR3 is TGTGCCTGGAGTTCTATTAGGACTGTTGAAGCTTTCTTT. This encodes CAWSSIRTVEAFF.

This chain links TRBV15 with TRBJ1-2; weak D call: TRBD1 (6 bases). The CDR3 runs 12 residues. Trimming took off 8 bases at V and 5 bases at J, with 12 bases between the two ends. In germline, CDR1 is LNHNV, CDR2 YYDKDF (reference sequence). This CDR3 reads CATSDSFYGYTF. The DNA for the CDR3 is TGTGCCACCTCGGACAGCTTTTATGGCTACACCTTC.

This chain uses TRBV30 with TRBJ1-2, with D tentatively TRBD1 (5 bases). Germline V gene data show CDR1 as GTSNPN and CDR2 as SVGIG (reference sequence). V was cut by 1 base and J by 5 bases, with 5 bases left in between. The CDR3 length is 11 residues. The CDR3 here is CAWSEGYGYTF. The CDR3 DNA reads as TGTGCCTGGAGTGAGGGGTATGGCTACACCTTC.

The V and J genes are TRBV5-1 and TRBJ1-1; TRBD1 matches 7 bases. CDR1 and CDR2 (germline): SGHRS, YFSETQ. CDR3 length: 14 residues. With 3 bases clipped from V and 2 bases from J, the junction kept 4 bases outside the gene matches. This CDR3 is CASSWDSPNTEAFF. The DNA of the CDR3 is TGCGCCAGCAGCTGGGACAGCCCTAACACTGAAGCTTTCTTT.